This T cell receptor (beta chain) was profiled in a study of beta chain features in type 1 diabetes. Germline CDR1 and CDR2: SGHTA and FQGNSA. This CDR3 comprises 18 residues. V lost 1 base and J lost 0, with 17 bases in between. The entirety of the isolated RNA underwent reverse transcription, so expressed TCRB transcripts were sequenced. Data came from immunoSEQ multiplex PCR; TCRdb stores just in-frame clones and leaves some out. Of hundreds of thousands of clones listed, 10% to 12% were seen once; the top ten hold roughly 0.046%. This clone was seen just once. Material: naive CD4+ T cells from blood. The chain uses TRBV7-2 and TRBJ2-3; weak D call: TRBD2 (6 bases). The clonotype was recovered from a woman aged 18-35 years in good health. CDR3 sequence (DNA): TGTGCCAGCAGCTTAGTTGGGGGAGGAACCCTTAGCACAGATACGCAGTATTTT. Translation: CASSLVGGGTLSTDTQYF.